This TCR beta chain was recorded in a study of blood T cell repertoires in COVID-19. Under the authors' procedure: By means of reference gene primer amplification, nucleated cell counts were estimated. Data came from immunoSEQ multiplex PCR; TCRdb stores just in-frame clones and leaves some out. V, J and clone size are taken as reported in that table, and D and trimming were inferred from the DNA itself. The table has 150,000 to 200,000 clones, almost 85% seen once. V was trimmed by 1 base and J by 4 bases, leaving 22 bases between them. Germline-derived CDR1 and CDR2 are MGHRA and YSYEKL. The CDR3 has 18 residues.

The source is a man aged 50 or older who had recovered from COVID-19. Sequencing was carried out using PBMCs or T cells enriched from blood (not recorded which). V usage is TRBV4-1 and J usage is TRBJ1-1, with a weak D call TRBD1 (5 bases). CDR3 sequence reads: CASSQVSGWGERRTEAFF. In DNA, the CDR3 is TGCGCCAGCAGCCAAGTTAGTGGGTGGGGCGAAAGACGCACTGAAGCTTTCTTT.